The clone carrying this TCR beta chain appeared once. The data belong to a study of control samples from healthy donors and cancer patients. Method: immunoSEQ multiplex PCR; TCRdb's copy keeps in-frame clones and lacks some. The table has about 130,000 clones, 80% to 95% seen once; the top ten hold approximately 6%. This clonotype was obtained from a man aged 18 to 35 in good health. The sequencing sample was made of blood.

The CDR3 sequence is CASSLGRVGGEQFF. The DNA for the CDR3 is TGTGCCAGCAGCTTAGGACGAGTGGGGGGTGAGCAGTTCTTC. The chain uses TRBV11-2 and TRBJ2-1; TRBD2 might be the D (6 bases). Germline V gives CDR1 SGHAT, CDR2 FQNNGV. This CDR3 contains 14 residues. V was clipped by 1 base and J by 9 bases, with 13 bases between them. Drawing the rest from reference TRBV11-2 and TRBJ2-1, the complete variable domain is EAGVAQSPRYKIIEKRQSVAFWCNPISGHATLYWYQQILGQGPKLLIQFQNNGVVDDSQLPKDRFSAERLKGVDSTLKIQPAKLEDSAVYLCASSLGRVGGEQFFGPGTRLTVL.